Listed below are T cell receptor beta chains from one sample, sequenced in a study of blood T cell repertoires in COVID-19. Only in-frame clones appear in the TCRdb table, and some are missing; sequencing was by immunoSEQ multiplex PCR. The sample includes more than 25,000 clones, 70% to 90% of them seen just once. Material for sequencing was peripheral blood. The receptors derive from a middle-aged woman with active or convalescent COVID-19. CDR3s include the opening cysteine and the closing phenylalanine or tryptophan. The D gene is left open where the match is weak. Where a row states a size, it is once, few, many or the class of an expanded clone; other rows omit it.

TRBJ1-6,TRBV19,NA,NA,CASSPDSLNSPLHF,TGTGCCAGTAGCCCGGACAGCCTTAATTCACCCCTCCACTTT
TRBJ1-1,TRBV7-2,once,NA,CASSPIRASTEAFF,TGTGCCAGCAGCCCCATCAGGGCGAGCACTGAAGCTTTCTTT
TRBJ1-4,TRBV6-5,NA,NA,CASRLDPGNEKLFF,TGTGCCAGCAGATTAGATCCAGGGAATGAAAAACTGTTTTTT
TRBJ1-5,TRBV2,few,NA,CASTGWGDNQPQHF,TGTGCCAGCACGGGCTGGGGCGACAATCAGCCCCAGCATTTT
TRBJ2-5,TRBV4-1,NA,TRBD2,CASSQARGVAGEETQYF,TGCGCCAGCAGCCAAGCACGGGGGGTAGCGGGAGAGGAGACCCAGTACTTC
TRBJ1-1,TRBV9,NA,NA,CASSVGGDSEAFF,TGTGCCAGCAGCGTAGGGGGGGACTCTGAAGCTTTCTTT
TRBJ2-1,TRBV3-1/TRBV3-2,NA,TRBD1,CASSPCPGQGVLSEQFF,TGTGCCAGCAGCCCCTGTCCGGGACAGGGAGTTCTAAGTGAGCAGTTCTTC
TRBJ1-2,TRBV28,NA,NA,CASSRGGSFGYTF,TGTGCCAGCAGTAGGGGGGGCTCATTTGGCTACACCTTC
TRBJ1-2,TRBV3-1/TRBV3-2,NA,NA,CASSSNNYGYTF,TGTGCCAGCAGCTCAAATAACTATGGCTACACCTTC
TRBJ2-3,TRBV4-2,NA,NA,CASSQGAGTSTDTQYF,TGTGCCAGCAGCCAAGGGGCAGGAACTAGCACAGATACGCAGTATTTT
TRBJ1-1,TRBV9,NA,TRBD1,CASSSRQGPLNTEAFF,TGTGCCAGCAGCTCTCGACAGGGCCCATTGAACACTGAAGCTTTCTTT
TRBJ2-2,TRBV30,NA,TRBD1,CACPKSGGPTGELFF,TGTGCCTGTCCTAAATCAGGGGGCCCCACCGGGGAGCTGTTTTTT
TRBJ2-5,TRBV9,NA,TRBD2,CASSVGASGFQETQYF,TGTGCCAGCAGCGTAGGGGCTAGCGGATTCCAAGAGACCCAGTACTTC
TRBJ2-1,TRBV20-1,NA,TRBD2,CSASGLAGAYNEQFF,TGCAGTGCTAGTGGTCTAGCGGGGGCTTACAATGAGCAGTTCTTC
TRBJ2-1,TRBV19,NA,NA,CASSISLSVVREQFF,TGTGCCAGTAGTATATCGCTCTCCGTAGTACGTGAGCAGTTCTTC
TRBJ1-6,TRBV5-1,few,NA,CASSLDRAANSPLHF,TGCGCCAGCAGCTTGGACAGGGCAGCAAATTCACCCCTCCACTTT
TRBJ1-3,TRBV23-1,NA,NA,CASSPRRVPSGNTIYF,TGCGCCAGCAGTCCTCGGCGGGTGCCCTCTGGAAACACCATATATTTT
TRBJ2-5,TRBV3-1/TRBV3-2,few,NA,CASSPSDWGAQYF,TGTGCCAGCAGCCCCTCTGACTGGGGGGCCCAGTACTTC
TRBJ2-2,TRBV9,NA,NA,CASSVGQTIQTNTGELFF,TGTGCCAGCAGCGTTGGACAGACGATCCAAACGAACACCGGGGAGCTGTTTTTT
TRBJ2-1,TRBV9,NA,TRBD1,CASSGTGQLYNEQFF,TGTGCCAGCAGCGGCACGGGACAGCTCTACAATGAGCAGTTCTTC
TRBJ1-5,TRBV28,few,TRBD1,CASSGRQGAQLSNQPQHF,TGTGCCAGCAGTGGGAGACAGGGGGCGCAGCTCAGCAATCAGCCCCAGCATTTT
TRBJ2-3,TRBV28,NA,TRBD2,CASSSLAGGTDTQYF,TGTGCCAGCAGTTCACTAGCGGGAGGCACAGATACGCAGTATTTT